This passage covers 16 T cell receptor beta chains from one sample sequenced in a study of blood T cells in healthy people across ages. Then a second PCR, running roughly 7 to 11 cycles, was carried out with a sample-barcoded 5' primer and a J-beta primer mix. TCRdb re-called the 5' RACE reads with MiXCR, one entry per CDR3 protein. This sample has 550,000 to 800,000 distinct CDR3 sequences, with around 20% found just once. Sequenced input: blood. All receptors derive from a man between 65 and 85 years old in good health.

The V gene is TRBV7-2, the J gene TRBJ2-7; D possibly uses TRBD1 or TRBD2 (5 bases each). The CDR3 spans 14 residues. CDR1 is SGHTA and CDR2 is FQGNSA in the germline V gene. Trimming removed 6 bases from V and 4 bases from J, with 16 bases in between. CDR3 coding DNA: TGTGCCAGCAGATACCGGGACGCGCGGTACGAGCAGTACTTC. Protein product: CASRYRDARYEQYF.

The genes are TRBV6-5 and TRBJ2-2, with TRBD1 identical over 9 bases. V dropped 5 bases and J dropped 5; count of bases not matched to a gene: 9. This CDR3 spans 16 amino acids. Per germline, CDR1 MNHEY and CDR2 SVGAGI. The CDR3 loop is CASSNNRGRKTGELFF. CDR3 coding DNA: TGTGCCAGCAGTAACAACAGGGGGCGAAAGACCGGGGAGCTGTTTTTT.

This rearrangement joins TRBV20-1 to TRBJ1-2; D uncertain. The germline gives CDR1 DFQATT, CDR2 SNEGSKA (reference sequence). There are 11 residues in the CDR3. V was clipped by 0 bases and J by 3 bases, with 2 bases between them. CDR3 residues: CSAREDYGYTF. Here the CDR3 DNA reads TGCAGTGCTAGAGAAGACTATGGCTACACCTTC.

The CDR3 sequence: CSGRRLAETKETQYF. Here the CDR3 DNA reads TGCAGCGGCCGTCGGCTAGCGGAGACAAAAGAGACCCAGTACTTC. The chain couples TRBV29-1 to TRBJ2-5, with 7 bases aligning to TRBD2. V trimming: 7 bases; J trimming: 3 bases; junction bases outside the gene matches: 14. CDR3 length: 15 amino acids. Looked up from germline, CDR1 is SQVTM and CDR2 is ANQGSEA.

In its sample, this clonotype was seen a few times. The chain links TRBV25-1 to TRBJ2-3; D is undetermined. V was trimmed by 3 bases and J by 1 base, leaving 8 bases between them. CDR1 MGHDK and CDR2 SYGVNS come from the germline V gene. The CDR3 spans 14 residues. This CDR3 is CASSDRVRTDTQYF. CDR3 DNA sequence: TGTGCCAGCAGTGACCGGGTCCGCACAGATACGCAGTATTTT. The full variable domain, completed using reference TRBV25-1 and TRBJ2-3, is EADIYQTPRYLVIGTGKKITLECSQTMGHDKMYWYQQDPGMELHLIHYSYGVNSTEKGDLSSESTVSRIRTEHFPLTLESARPSHTSQYLCASSDRVRTDTQYFGPGTRLTVL.

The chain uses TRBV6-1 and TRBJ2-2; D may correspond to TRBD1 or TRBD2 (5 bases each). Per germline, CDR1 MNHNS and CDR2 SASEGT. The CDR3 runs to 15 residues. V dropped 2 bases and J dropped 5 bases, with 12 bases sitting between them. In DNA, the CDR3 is TGTGCCAGCAGTGAACCCGGGACGCAGACCGGGGAGCTGTTTTTT. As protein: CASSEPGTQTGELFF.

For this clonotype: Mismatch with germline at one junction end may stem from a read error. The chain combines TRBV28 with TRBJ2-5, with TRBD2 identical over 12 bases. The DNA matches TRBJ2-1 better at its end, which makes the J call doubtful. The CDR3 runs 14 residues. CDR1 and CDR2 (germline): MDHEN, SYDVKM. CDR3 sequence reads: CTSFGLAGYNEQFF. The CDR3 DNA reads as TGTACCAGCTTTGGACTAGCGGGGTACAATGAGCAGTTCTTC.

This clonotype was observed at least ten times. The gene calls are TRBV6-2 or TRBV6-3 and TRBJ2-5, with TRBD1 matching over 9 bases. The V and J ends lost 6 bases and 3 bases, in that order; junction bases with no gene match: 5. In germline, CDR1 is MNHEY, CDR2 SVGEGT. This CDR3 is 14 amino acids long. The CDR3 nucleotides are TGTGCCAGCAGGCCCCGGGACAGGGAAGAGACCCAGTACTTC. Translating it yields CASRPRDREETQYF.

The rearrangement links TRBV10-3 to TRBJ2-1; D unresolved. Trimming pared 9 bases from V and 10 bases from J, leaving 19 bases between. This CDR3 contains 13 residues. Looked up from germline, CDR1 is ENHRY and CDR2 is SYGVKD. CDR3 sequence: CAITAPDWAEQFF. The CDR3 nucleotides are TGTGCCATAACGGCCCCTGACTGGGCGGAGCAGTTCTTC.

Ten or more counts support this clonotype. CDR3 region: CASSHIAGSISNEQFF. Written as DNA, the CDR3 is TGTGCCAGCAGCCATATAGCGGGAAGTATAAGCAATGAGCAGTTCTTC. The rearrangement uses TRBV14 and TRBJ2-1; 8 bases fit TRBD2. CDR1 and CDR2 from the germline V gene are SGHDN and FVKESK. Germline trimming cut 3 bases from V and 6 bases from J; bases unmatched to any gene: 10. The CDR3 contains 16 residues. Full variable domain (outside the CDR3, taken from reference TRBV14 and TRBJ2-1): EAGVTQFPSHSVIEKGQTVTLRCDPISGHDNLYWYRRVMGKEIKFLLHFVKESKQDESGMPNNRFLAERTGGTYSTLKVQPAELEDSGVYFCASSHIAGSISNEQFFGPGTRLTVL.

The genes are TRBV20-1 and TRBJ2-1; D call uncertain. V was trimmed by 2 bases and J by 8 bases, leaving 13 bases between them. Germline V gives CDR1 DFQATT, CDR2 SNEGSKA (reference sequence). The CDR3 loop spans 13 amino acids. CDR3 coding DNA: TGCAGTGCTAGACAGGAGTTTGACGATGAGCAGTTCTTC. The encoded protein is CSARQEFDDEQFF.

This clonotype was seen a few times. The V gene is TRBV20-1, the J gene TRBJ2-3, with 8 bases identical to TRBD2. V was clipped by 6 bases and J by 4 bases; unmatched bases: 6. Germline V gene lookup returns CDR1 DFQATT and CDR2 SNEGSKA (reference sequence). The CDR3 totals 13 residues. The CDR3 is CSAREGRADTQYF. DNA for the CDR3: TGCAGTGCCCGGGAGGGCCGTGCAGATACGCAGTATTTT.

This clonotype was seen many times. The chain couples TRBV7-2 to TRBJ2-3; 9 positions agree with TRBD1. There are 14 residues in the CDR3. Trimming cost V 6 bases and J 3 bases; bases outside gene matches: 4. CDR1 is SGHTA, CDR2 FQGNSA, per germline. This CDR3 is CASSLDRGTDTQYF. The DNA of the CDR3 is TGTGCCAGCAGTTTGGACAGGGGAACAGATACGCAGTATTTT. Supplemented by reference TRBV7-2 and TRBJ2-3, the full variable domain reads GAGVSQSPSNKVTEKGKDVELRCDPISGHTALYWYRQSLGQGLEFLIYFQGNSAPDKSGLPSDRFSAERTGGSVSTLTIQRTQQEDSAVYLCASSLDRGTDTQYFGPGTRLTVL.

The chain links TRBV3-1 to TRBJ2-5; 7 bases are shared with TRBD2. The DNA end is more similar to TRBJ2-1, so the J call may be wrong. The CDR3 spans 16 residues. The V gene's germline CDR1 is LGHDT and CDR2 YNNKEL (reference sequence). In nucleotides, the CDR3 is TGTGCCAGCAGCCAAGATCTAGGCGGGAGTTGGAATGAGCAGTTCTTC. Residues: CASSQDLGGSWNEQFF.

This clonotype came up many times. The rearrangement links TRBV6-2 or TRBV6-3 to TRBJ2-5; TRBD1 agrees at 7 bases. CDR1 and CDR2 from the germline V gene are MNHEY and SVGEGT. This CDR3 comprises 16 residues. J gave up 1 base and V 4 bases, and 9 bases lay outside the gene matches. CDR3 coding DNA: TGTGCCAGCAGTTTCCGATCGACAGGGTTCCAAGAGACCCAGTACTTC. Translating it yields CASSFRSTGFQETQYF.

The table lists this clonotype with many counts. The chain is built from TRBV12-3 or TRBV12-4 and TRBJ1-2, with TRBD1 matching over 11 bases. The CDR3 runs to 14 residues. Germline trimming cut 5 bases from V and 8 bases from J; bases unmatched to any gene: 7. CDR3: CASSPGQGVGGYTF. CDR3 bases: TGTGCCAGCAGTCCGGGACAGGGGGTTGGGGGCTACACCTTC.